A single sample is the source of the 23 T cell receptor beta chains below, sequenced in a study of shared clonotypes between healthy human individuals. The protocol was immunoSEQ multiplex PCR, while the TCRdb copy is restricted to in-frame clones and leaves out a portion. The sample includes approximately 840,000 clones, approximately 97% seen only once; the top ten take under 0.3%. Positively selected for CCR7, the CD45RO-negative cells used as naive CD8 cells excluded terminally differentiated effector memory CD45RA+ cells. Material for sequencing was naive CD8+ T cells sorted from blood. These TCRs come from a man between 25 and 39 years old in good health.

The gene calls are TRBV27 and TRBJ2-1; D is unresolved. Germline CDR1 reads MNHEY; CDR2 reads SMNVEV (reference sequence). Trimming took off 8 bases at V and 0 bases at J, with 8 bases between the two ends. This CDR3 is 13 amino acids long. Here the CDR3 reads CASGSSSYNEQFF. CDR3 coding DNA: TGTGCCAGCGGCTCTAGCTCCTACAATGAGCAGTTCTTC.

To note about this clone: One end of the junction does not line up with germline, which may come from a read error. The chain recombines TRBV7-7 with TRBJ2-7; D gene uncertain. Germline CDR1 is SSHAT and CDR2 is FNYEAQ (reference sequence). The CDR3 length is 14 residues. CDR3 nucleotide sequence: TGTGCTAGCAGCCCCCAGCTGGGGACCTACGAGCAGTACTTC. This translates into CASSPQLGTYEQYF. The full variable domain, completed using reference TRBV7-7 and TRBJ2-7, is GAGVSQSPRYKVTKRGQDVTLRCDPISSHATLYWYQQALGQGPEFLTYFNYEAQPDKSGLPSDRFSAERPEGSISTLTIQRTEQRDSAMYRCASSPQLGTYEQYFGPGTRLTVT.

This chain links TRBV19 with TRBJ1-5, with 10 positions matching TRBD1. V was pared by 3 bases and J by 6 bases, with 5 bases of the junction left unmatched. The germline V gene encodes CDR1 LNHDA and CDR2 SQIVND (reference sequence). This CDR3 has 15 amino acids. The CDR3, as DNA: TGTGCCAGTAGTATTGACAGGGGGCGTGGTCAGCCCCAGCATTTT. Encoded protein: CASSIDRGRGQPQHF.

The chain carries TRBV6-4 and TRBJ1-4; 7 bases match TRBD1. Germline lookup yields CDR1 MRHNA and CDR2 SNTAGT. CDR3 length: 20 residues. The junction had 20 bases not matched to a gene; V was cut back by 2 bases and J by 5 bases. CDR3 sequence: CASSDDRMTTGGQPNEKLFF. The CDR3 DNA follows: TGTGCCAGCAGTGACGATAGAATGACGACCGGGGGACAGCCCAATGAAAAACTGTTTTTT.

This clone showed up just once. This chain connects TRBV7-9 to TRBJ2-7; D possibly corresponds to TRBD1 (7 bases). V lost 6 bases, J lost 6 bases, and 12 bases lay in between. The CDR3 has 12 residues. Germline V gives CDR1 SEHNR, CDR2 FQNEAQ (reference sequence). The CDR3 loop is CASRSRGVEQYF. In nucleotides, the CDR3 is TGTGCCAGCAGGTCCAGGGGGGTCGAGCAGTACTTC. Looking up the rest from reference TRBV7-9 and TRBJ2-7 gives the full variable domain: DTGVSQNPRHKITKRGQNVTFRCDPISEHNRLYWYRQTLGQGPEFLTYFQNEAQLEKSRLLSDRFSAERPKGSFSTLEIQRTEQGDSAMYLCASRSRGVEQYFGPGTRLTVT.

This clone was seen a single time. CDR3 in DNA: TGTGCCAGCAGTTTAAACGCCGGGACAGTTATCGACGAGCAGTACTTC. Translating gives CASSLNAGTVIDEQYF. The chain carries TRBV28 and TRBJ2-7, with 7 bases matching TRBD1. Unmatched junction bases numbered 12, after V lost 2 bases and J lost 5 bases. The CDR3 is 16 amino acids. CDR1 is MDHEN, CDR2 SYDVKM, per germline.

V and J are TRBV19 and TRBJ2-1; 10 bases fit TRBD1. The germline V gene has CDR1 LNHDA and CDR2 SQIVND (reference sequence). V gave up 2 bases and J gave up 8 bases; unmatched junction bases: 12. The CDR3 totals 17 residues. The DNA for the CDR3 is TGTGCCAGTAGTATAACAGGCGGGACAGGGGTTTATGATGAGCAGTTCTTC. This encodes CASSITGGTGVYDEQFF.

The chain employs TRBV14 and TRBJ1-1; D gene ambiguous. The CDR3 runs 13 residues. Trimming took 4 bases from V and 0 from J, leaving 6 bases between them. Germline V CDR1 and CDR2: SGHDN, FVKESK. For the CDR3, the DNA is TGTGCCAGCAGCCCACCCATGAACACTGAAGCTTTCTTT. Translated: CASSPPMNTEAFF.

This chain links TRBV2 with TRBJ2-7, with 10 bases matching TRBD2. The trim removed 6 bases at V and 4 bases at J, leaving 12 bases unmatched. CDR1 is SNHLY, CDR2 FYNNEI, per germline. This CDR3 has 16 amino acids. Written as DNA, the CDR3 is TGTGCCAGCAGGGGTCCCCCCAGCGGGAGGGAATACGAGCAGTACTTC. Translating it yields CASRGPPSGREYEQYF. Variable domain in full (rest from reference TRBV2 and TRBJ2-7): EPEVTQTPSHQVTQMGQEVILRCVPISNHLYFYWYRQILGQKVEFLVSFYNNEISEKSEIFDDQFSVERPDGSNFTLKIRSTKLEDSAMYFCASRGPPSGREYEQYFGPGTRLTVT.

This clone was seen more than once but under ten times. Other nucleotide sequences in the sample specify the same CDR3. J is TRBJ2-1 and V is TRBV9; 8 nucleotides line up with TRBD2. The trim removed 2 bases at V and 0 bases at J, leaving 1 base unmatched. Germline V gene data show CDR1 as SGDLS and CDR2 as YYNGEE. This CDR3 has 15 amino acids. The CDR3 is CASSVSGSSYNEQFF. The CDR3 coding sequence is TGTGCCAGCAGCGTCAGCGGGAGCTCCTACAATGAGCAGTTCTTC.

This sequence joins TRBV30 and TRBJ1-1; weak D call: TRBD1 (5 bases). Germline CDR1 and CDR2: GTSNPN and SVGIG (reference sequence). The CDR3 consists of 15 residues. V lost 3 bases and J lost 5, with 19 bases in between. The CDR3 DNA is TGTGCCTGGAGCCTCGGAGGCGGGGGATTTACTGAAGCTTTCTTT. Translating it yields CAWSLGGGGFTEAFF.

Of note for this clone: Within the sample, other DNA sequences also encode this same CDR3. The chain combines TRBV9 with TRBJ2-7; 8 nucleotides match TRBD1. V trimming: 3 bases; J trimming: 0 bases; junction bases outside the gene matches: 5. Germline V lookup: CDR1 SGDLS, CDR2 YYNGEE. The CDR3 covers 15 residues. The CDR3 DNA follows: TGTGCCAGCAGCGGGGGGGACAGGTCCTCCTACGAGCAGTACTTC. Its translation: CASSGGDRSSYEQYF.

The genes are TRBV7-9 and TRBJ2-7, with D hard to call. The germline CDR1 and CDR2 sequences are SEHNR and FQNEAQ (reference sequence). Trimming left V 4 bases short and J 1 base short, with 11 bases between. CDR3 length: 14 residues. This chain's CDR3 is CASSSDRQSYEQYF. Here the CDR3 DNA reads TGTGCCAGCAGCTCGGACCGTCAGTCCTACGAGCAGTACTTC.

The chain carries TRBV14 and TRBJ2-7, with TRBD2 matching 8 bases. The CDR3 extends over 15 amino acids. J gave up 3 bases and V 1 base, and 5 bases lay outside the gene matches. In germline, CDR1 is SGHDN, CDR2 FVKESK. In nucleotides, the CDR3 is TGTGCCAGCAGCCAAGTTCGAGCGGGAGTCTACGAGCAGTACTTC. Translating gives CASSQVRAGVYEQYF.

This chain links TRBV28 with TRBJ2-3; TRBD2 matches at 10 bases. CDR1 MDHEN and CDR2 SYDVKM come from the germline V gene. This CDR3 has 15 residues. The J segment lost 2 bases and the V segment lost 4 bases, leaving 3 bases of the junction unmatched. Written as DNA, the CDR3 is TGTGCCAGCAGTTGGCTAGCGGGAGCCACAGATACGCAGTATTTT. It translates to CASSWLAGATDTQYF.

CDR3 sequence (DNA): TGTGCCAGCAGTTTCGAAGCGCAGGACTCCTACGAGCAGTACTTC. Encoded protein: CASSFEAQDSYEQYF. The V and J genes are TRBV28 and TRBJ2-7; D gene unclear. The CDR3 is 15 amino acids. Trimming removed 3 bases from V and 0 bases from J, with 12 bases in between. The germline V gene has CDR1 MDHEN and CDR2 SYDVKM.

This clone was counted a single time. CDR3: CASSKGTASFVDEQYF. The DNA of the CDR3 is TGTGCCAGTAGTAAGGGGACAGCTAGTTTCGTGGACGAGCAGTACTTC. This sequence joins TRBV19 and TRBJ2-7; 7 bases are shared with TRBD1. Trimming took 4 bases from V and 5 from J; bases not matched to a gene: 14. Germline CDR1 LNHDA, CDR2 SQIVND (reference sequence). The CDR3 covers 16 residues.

This chain connects TRBV6-5 to TRBJ1-2; D is unclear. Between the trimmed V and J ends, which lost 2 bases and 6 bases, there was a span of 7 bases. The germline V gene has CDR1 MNHEY and CDR2 SVGAGI. The CDR3 extends over 12 amino acids. The CDR3 DNA is TGTGCCAGCAGTTACGGCAGCGATGGCTACACCTTC. This translates into CASSYGSDGYTF.

The gene calls are TRBV28 and TRBJ1-1; D gene ambiguous. This CDR3 is 14 amino acids long. Germline CDR1 is MDHEN and CDR2 is SYDVKM. Trimming stripped 7 bases from V and 3 bases from J, with 15 bases between. The CDR3 region has the DNA TGTGCCAGCAACCTGCATCGGGTGGACACTGAAGCTTTCTTT. This sequence encodes CASNLHRVDTEAFF. Looking up the rest from reference TRBV28 and TRBJ1-1 gives the full variable domain: DVKVTQSSRYLVKRTGEKVFLECVQDMDHENMFWYRQDPGLGLRLIYFSYDVKMKEKGDIPEGYSVSREKKERFSLILESASTNQTSMYLCASNLHRVDTEAFFGQGTRLTVV.

This clone showed up just once. This same CDR3 is encoded by further DNA sequences in the sample. The chain has TRBV4-3 and TRBJ2-7, with 7 nucleotides matching TRBD1. This CDR3 region has 13 residues. The germline V gene encodes CDR1 LGHNA and CDR2 YSLEER. The V segment lost 3 bases and the J segment 6 bases; nucleotides outside the gene matches: 5. The CDR3 sequence is CASSQNRGSEQYF. CDR3 DNA sequence: TGCGCCAGCAGCCAGAACAGGGGAAGCGAGCAGTACTTC.

A note on this clone: The sample carries other DNA sequences with the same CDR3. The rearrangement joins TRBV9 to TRBJ1-2; a possible D gene is TRBD1 (5 bases). The length of the CDR3 is 15 residues. Germline V CDR1 and CDR2: SGDLS, YYNGEE. V lost 0 bases, J lost 0 bases, and 9 bases lay in between. Here the CDR3 DNA reads TGTGCCAGCAGCGTAGGGAGAGGGGCTAACTATGGCTACACCTTC. Translation gives CASSVGRGANYGYTF.

The gene calls are TRBV5-8 and TRBJ2-1; 12 bases agree with TRBD2. The CDR3 extends over 15 amino acids. Losses at the gene ends were 2 bases for V and 4 bases for J; bases not matched to a gene: 1. Germline CDR1 reads SGHTS; CDR2 reads YDEGEE. DNA for the CDR3: TGTGCCAGCAGCTTCGGGACTAGCGGGTACAATGAGCAGTTCTTC. The encoded protein is CASSFGTSGYNEQFF.

Remarks on this clone: Distinct nucleotide sequences in the sample also encode this CDR3. The chain couples TRBV7-2 to TRBJ2-7; D not certain. The CDR3 loop spans 11 amino acids. CDR1 and CDR2 from the germline V gene are SGHTA and FQGNSA. The V end was cut by 2 bases, the J end by 3 bases, with 2 bases between. CDR3 bases: TGTGCCAGCAGCTTAAGCTACGAGCAGTACTTC. Protein: CASSLSYEQYF.